This is a list of T cell receptor beta chains from one sample in a study of T cell changes during pregnancy in multiple sclerosis. Generated by immunoSEQ multiplex PCR, the TCRdb table keeps only in-frame clones and is missing some. The sample records tens of thousands of clones, approximately 92% being singletons. This specimen consisted of peripheral blood, obtained in the third trimester of pregnancy. The source is a female donor in good health, enrolled as a control in a pregnancy study. Each CDR3 is given with its conserved first and last residue. D genes are given only for firm matches. Clone sizes are given selectively: once, few, many, or a class where the clone is expanded.

CDR3aa	CDR3nt	abundance	j_gene	d_gene	v_gene
CASNPPSGKVEQYF	TGTGCCAGCAACCCCCCGTCGGGGAAAGTGGAGCAGTACTTC	-	TRBJ2-7	-	TRBV28
CASSLAGRTYEQYF	TGTGCCAGCAGCTTGGCTGGCCGAACCTACGAGCAGTACTTC	-	TRBJ2-7	-	TRBV11-2
CATSRDGGAGNEQFF	TGTGCCACCAGCAGAGATGGGGGGGCTGGTAATGAGCAGTTCTTC	-	TRBJ2-1	-	TRBV15
CASSQAGEAYLGQGPTLEYF	TGTGCCAGCAGCCAGGCAGGGGAAGCCTATCTGGGACAGGGACCGACCTTGGAGTACTTC	-	TRBJ2-7	TRBD1	TRBV14
CASSLAGGPIYEQFF	TGTGCCAGCAGCTTGGCGGGAGGGCCAATCTATGAGCAGTTCTTC	-	TRBJ2-1	TRBD2	TRBV11-2
CASSHQGSGYTF	TGCGCCAGCAGCCACCAGGGCAGTGGCTACACCTTC	-	TRBJ1-2	-	TRBV4-1
CSVEDPTSKETQYF	TGCAGCGTTGAAGATCCCACTAGCAAAGAGACCCAGTACTTC	-	TRBJ2-5	-	TRBV29-1
CASKTSGGAHEQYF	TGTGCCAGCAAGACTAGCGGGGGGGCGCACGAGCAGTACTTC	-	TRBJ2-7	TRBD2	TRBV2
CSVRRNTGELFF	TGCAGCGTTCGGAGGAACACCGGGGAGCTGTTTTTT	-	TRBJ2-2	-	TRBV29-1
CASSRQGRGGYTF	TGTGCCAGCAGCAGACAGGGGAGGGGTGGCTACACCTTC	few	TRBJ1-2	TRBD1	TRBV5-4
CASRLNRNTEAFF	TGTGCCAGCAGATTAAACAGGAACACTGAAGCTTTCTTT	few	TRBJ1-1	-	TRBV7-9
CASSSRDPVGQPQHF	TGTGCCAGCAGTTCCCGGGATCCGGTAGGTCAGCCCCAGCATTTT	-	TRBJ1-5	-	TRBV27
CASSPRTETNYGYTF	TGTGCCAGCAGTCCACGGACAGAAACTAACTATGGCTACACCTTC	-	TRBJ1-2	-	TRBV28
CASVGQGVRGYTF	TGTGCCAGCGTCGGACAGGGCGTGAGAGGCTACACCTTC	-	TRBJ1-2	TRBD1	TRBV19
CASSSVDYGYTF	TGTGCCAGCAGCTCCGTAGACTATGGCTACACCTTC	-	TRBJ1-2	-	TRBV5-6
CASSPTSGGIQETQYF	TGTGCCAGCAGCCCTACTAGCGGGGGTATCCAAGAGACCCAGTACTTC	-	TRBJ2-5	TRBD2	TRBV11-2
CASSQDGSENTGELFF	TGCGCCAGCAGCCAAGACGGTAGCGAGAACACCGGGGAGCTGTTTTTT	-	TRBJ2-2	-	TRBV4-1
CASSRPGRGYEQYF	TGCGCCAGCAGCCGTCCGGGACGGGGGTACGAGCAGTACTTC	-	TRBJ2-7	-	TRBV4-1
CASSFLAGAPNEQFF	TGTGCCAGCAGCTTTCTAGCGGGAGCCCCCAATGAGCAGTTCTTC	-	TRBJ2-1	TRBD2	TRBV7-8
CARTLHANGNYEQYF	TGTGCCAGGACTCTACACGCCAACGGTAACTACGAGCAGTACTTC	-	TRBJ2-7	-	TRBV27
CASSVSGTGHAFYGYTF	TGTGCCAGCAGTGTGAGCGGGACAGGGCATGCATTCTATGGCTACACCTTC	-	TRBJ1-2	TRBD1	TRBV6-1
CASSVAVGDTQYF	TGTGCCAGCAGCGTAGCGGTCGGAGATACGCAGTATTTT	-	TRBJ2-3	-	TRBV9
CASQGSREQFF	TGTGCCAGCCAGGGGTCCCGGGAGCAGTTCTTC	-	TRBJ2-1	-	TRBV18
CASSRVDTEAFF	TGTGCCAGCTCCCGGGTTGACACTGAAGCTTTCTTT	-	TRBJ1-1	-	TRBV18
CASSMGGGSPLHF	TGTGCCAGTAGTATGGGCGGGGGATCACCCCTCCACTTT	-	TRBJ1-6	-	TRBV19
CAWSVLGLSYEQYF	TGTGCCTGGAGTGTATTGGGCTTATCCTACGAGCAGTACTTC	-	TRBJ2-7	-	TRBV30
CASSLAGRGEAFF	TGTGCCAGCAGCTTAGCAGGGAGGGGTGAAGCTTTCTTT	-	TRBJ1-1	-	TRBV11-2
CASSPQGIQANEQFF	TGTGCCAGCTCACCCCAGGGAATCCAGGCCAATGAGCAGTTCTTC	once	TRBJ2-1	-	TRBV18
CASRTLAGTAYEQYF	TGTGCCAGCAGAACACTAGCGGGCACAGCCTACGAGCAGTACTTC	-	TRBJ2-7	TRBD2	TRBV6-6
CASSGSVAGGPREQFF	TGTGCCAGCAGCGGTAGCGTAGCGGGGGGGCCGAGGGAGCAGTTCTTC	-	TRBJ2-1	TRBD2	TRBV9
CASSSGQGSYNEQFF	TGCGCCAGCAGCTCTGGACAGGGTTCCTACAATGAGCAGTTCTTC	-	TRBJ2-1	TRBD1	TRBV5-1
CASSEAPPGGGETQYF	TGTGCCAGCAGTGAAGCTCCCCCGGGGGGAGGAGAGACCCAGTACTTC	-	TRBJ2-5	TRBD2	TRBV6-1
CASSSGHTMGETQYF	TGTGCCAGCAGCTCCGGACACACCATGGGGGAGACCCAGTACTTC	-	TRBJ2-5	-	TRBV11-2
CAWREEGSGKLFF	TGTGCCTGGAGGGAGGAAGGGTCTGGAAAACTGTTTTTT	-	TRBJ1-4	-	TRBV30
CSVLLAGGVKNIQYF	TGCAGCGTTCTACTAGCGGGGGGTGTCAAAAACATTCAGTACTTC	-	TRBJ2-4	TRBD2	TRBV29-1
CASRLGTGSNQPQHF	TGTGCCAGCCGTCTCGGGACAGGTAGCAATCAGCCCCAGCATTTT	-	TRBJ1-5	TRBD1	TRBV27
CASTLGVGFAYNEQFF	TGTGCCAGCACCCTAGGGGTGGGATTCGCTTACAATGAGCAGTTCTTC	-	TRBJ2-1	-	TRBV27
CASSSPGGAGYGYTF	TGTGCCAGCAGCTCCCCGGGTGGAGCTGGCTATGGCTACACCTTC	-	TRBJ1-2	-	TRBV5-8
CASSQVGGGLFF	TGTGCCAGCAGCCAAGTGGGGGGAGGGCTGTTTTTT	-	TRBJ2-2	-	TRBV4-2
CASSQDLGLAGAKDEQFF	TGCGCCAGCAGCCAAGATTTGGGCCTAGCGGGGGCAAAGGATGAGCAGTTCTTC	-	TRBJ2-1	TRBD2	TRBV4-1
CSADRVYGYTF	TGCAGTGCGGACAGGGTTTATGGCTACACCTTC	-	TRBJ1-2	TRBD1	TRBV20-1
CASSRTPGTGADTGELFF	TGTGCCAGCTCACGGACGCCGGGGACAGGGGCTGACACCGGGGAGCTGTTTTTT	-	TRBJ2-2	TRBD1	TRBV18
CASSGERDTDTQYF	TGTGCCAGCAGTGGGGAGCGGGACACAGATACGCAGTATTTT	-	TRBJ2-3	TRBD2	TRBV6-4
CASSEPQAGVRETQYF	TGTGCCAGCAGTGAACCCCAGGCGGGAGTTCGGGAGACCCAGTACTTC	few	TRBJ2-5	TRBD2	TRBV25-1
CASTQTGGREKLFF	TGTGCCAGCACCCAGACAGGGGGCCGTGAAAAACTGTTTTTT	once	TRBJ1-4	TRBD1	TRBV6-1